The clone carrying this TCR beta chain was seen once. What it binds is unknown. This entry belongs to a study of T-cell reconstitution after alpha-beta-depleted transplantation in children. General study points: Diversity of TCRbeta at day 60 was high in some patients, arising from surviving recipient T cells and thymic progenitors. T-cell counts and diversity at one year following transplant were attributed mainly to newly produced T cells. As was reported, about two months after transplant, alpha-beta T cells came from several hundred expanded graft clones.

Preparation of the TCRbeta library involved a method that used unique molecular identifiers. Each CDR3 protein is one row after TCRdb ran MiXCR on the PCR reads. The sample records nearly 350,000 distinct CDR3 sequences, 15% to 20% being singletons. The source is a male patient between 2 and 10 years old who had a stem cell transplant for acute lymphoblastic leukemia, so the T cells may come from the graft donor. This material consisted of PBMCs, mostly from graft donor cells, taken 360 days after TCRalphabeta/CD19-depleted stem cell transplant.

The chain's CDR3 is CASSLVPHSYNEQFF. DNA for the CDR3: TGTGCCAGCAGCTTAGTTCCCCACTCCTACAATGAGCAGTTCTTC. The gene calls are TRBV7-3 and TRBJ2-1; no reliable D call. There are 15 residues in the CDR3. Germline V lookup: CDR1 SGHTA, CDR2 FQGTGA. V dropped 2 bases and J dropped 0 bases, with 8 bases sitting between them.